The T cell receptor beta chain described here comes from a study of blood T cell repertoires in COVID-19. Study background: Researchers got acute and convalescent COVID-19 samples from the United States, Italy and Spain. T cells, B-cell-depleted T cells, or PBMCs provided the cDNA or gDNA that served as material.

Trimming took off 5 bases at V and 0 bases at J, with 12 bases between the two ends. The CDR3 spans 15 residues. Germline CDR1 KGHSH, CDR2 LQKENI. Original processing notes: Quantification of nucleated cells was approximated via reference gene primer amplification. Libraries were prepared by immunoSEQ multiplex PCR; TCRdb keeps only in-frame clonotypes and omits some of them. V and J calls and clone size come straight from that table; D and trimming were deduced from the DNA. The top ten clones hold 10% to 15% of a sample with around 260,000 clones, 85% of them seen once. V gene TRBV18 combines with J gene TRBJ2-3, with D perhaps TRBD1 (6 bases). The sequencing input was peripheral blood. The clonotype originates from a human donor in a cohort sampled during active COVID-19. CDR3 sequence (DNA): TGTGCCAGCTCAACAGGGCCTTCTAGCACAGATACGCAGTATTTT. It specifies CASSTGPSSTDTQYF.